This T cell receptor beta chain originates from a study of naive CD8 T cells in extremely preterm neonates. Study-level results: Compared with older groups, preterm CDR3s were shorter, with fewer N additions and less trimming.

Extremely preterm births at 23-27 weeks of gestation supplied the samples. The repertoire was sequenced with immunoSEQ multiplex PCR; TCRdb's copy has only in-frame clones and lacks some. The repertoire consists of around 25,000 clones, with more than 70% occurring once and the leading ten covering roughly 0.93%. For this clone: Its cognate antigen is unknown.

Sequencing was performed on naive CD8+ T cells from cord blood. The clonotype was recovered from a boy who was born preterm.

In nucleotides, the CDR3 is TGCGCCAGCAGCTTTAGTGGCGGGGGCACAGATACGCAGTATTTT. It encodes CASSFSGGGTDTQYF. The chain joins TRBV5-1 to TRBJ2-3; possibly TRBD2 for D (6 bases). The CDR3 extends over 15 amino acids. The V end lost 2 bases, the J end lost 1 base, and 11 bases lay between the germline ends. The germline V gene has CDR1 SGHRS and CDR2 YFSETQ.